This T cell receptor beta chain was captured in a study of Ad26.COV2.S vaccination and SARS-CoV-2 variants. Overall study: Participants got Ad26.COV2.S intramuscularly, once or twice 56 days apart. The study's findings and limits: Substantial post-vaccination breadth of spike-specific CD8+ and CD4+ T cell responses was reported. Vaccine recipients posted higher spike-specific TCR breadth than their placebo counterparts.

Clones were sequenced by immunoSEQ multiplex PCR, and TCRdb holds only the in-frame ones, with some missing. Here the sample spans about 400,000 clones, about four fifths being singletons. The CDR3 totals 18 residues. As to this clone: Its antigen is still unknown.

Documented treatment: around 19 received Ad26.COV2.S at low or high dose, single or two shots; a few received placebo; per-sample allocation not given. Specimens were obtained on day 63 following the first vaccine or placebo injection. The study used a vaccine consisting of an Ad26 vector that expressed Wuhan-strain SARS-CoV-2 spike. The material sequenced was peripheral blood, taken in a trial of Ad26.COV2.S vaccine versus placebo. This chain links TRBV21-1 with TRBJ2-2; the table's D call, TRBD1, has no DNA check behind it. TRBV21-1 is a pseudogene locus. The TCR comes from a person between 18 and 65 years old who received the Ad26.COV2.S COVID-19 vaccine or a placebo. The CDR3 loop is CASSKGVSGQGATGELFF. The CDR3 nucleotides read TGTGCCAGCAGCAAAGGGGTCTCAGGGCAGGGGGCCACCGGGGAGCTGTTTTTT.